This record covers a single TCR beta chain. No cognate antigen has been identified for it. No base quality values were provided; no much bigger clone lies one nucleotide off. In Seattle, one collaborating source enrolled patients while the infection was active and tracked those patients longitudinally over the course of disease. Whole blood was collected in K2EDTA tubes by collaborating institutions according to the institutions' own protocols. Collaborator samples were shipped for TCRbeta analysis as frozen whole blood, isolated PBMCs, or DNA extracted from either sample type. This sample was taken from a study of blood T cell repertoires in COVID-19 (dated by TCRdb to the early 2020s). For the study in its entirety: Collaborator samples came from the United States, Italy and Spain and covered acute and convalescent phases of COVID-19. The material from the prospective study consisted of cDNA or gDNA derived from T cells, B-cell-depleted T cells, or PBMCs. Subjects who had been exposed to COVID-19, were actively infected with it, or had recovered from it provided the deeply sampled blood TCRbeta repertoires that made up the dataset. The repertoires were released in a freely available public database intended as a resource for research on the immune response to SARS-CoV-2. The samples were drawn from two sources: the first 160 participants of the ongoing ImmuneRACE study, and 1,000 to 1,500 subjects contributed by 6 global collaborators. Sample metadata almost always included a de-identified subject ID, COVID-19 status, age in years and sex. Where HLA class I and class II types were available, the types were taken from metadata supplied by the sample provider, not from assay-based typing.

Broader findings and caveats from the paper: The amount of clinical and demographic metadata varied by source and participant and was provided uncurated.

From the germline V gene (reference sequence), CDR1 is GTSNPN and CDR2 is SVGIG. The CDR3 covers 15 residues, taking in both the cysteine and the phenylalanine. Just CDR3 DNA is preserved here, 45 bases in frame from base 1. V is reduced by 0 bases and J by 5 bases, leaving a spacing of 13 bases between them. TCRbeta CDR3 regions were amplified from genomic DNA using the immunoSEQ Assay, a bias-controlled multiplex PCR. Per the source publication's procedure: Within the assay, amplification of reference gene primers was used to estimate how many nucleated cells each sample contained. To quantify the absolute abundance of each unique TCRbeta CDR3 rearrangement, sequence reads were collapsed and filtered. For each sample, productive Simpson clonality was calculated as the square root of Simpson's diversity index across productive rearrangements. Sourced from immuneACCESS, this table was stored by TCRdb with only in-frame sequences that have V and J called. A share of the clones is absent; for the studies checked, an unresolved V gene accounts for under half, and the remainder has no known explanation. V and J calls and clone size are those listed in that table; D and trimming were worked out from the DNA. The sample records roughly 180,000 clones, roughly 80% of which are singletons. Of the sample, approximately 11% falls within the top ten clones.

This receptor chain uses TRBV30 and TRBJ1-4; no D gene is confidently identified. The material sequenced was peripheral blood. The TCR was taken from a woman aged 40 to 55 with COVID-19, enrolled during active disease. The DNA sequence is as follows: TGTGCCTGGAGTGTCCTAAGGCAGACAAATGAAAAACTGTTTTTT. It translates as CAWSVLRQTNEKLFF.